Following are 25 T cell receptor beta chains from one sample sequenced in a study of blood T cell repertoires in COVID-19. Produced via immunoSEQ multiplex PCR; TCRdb's table is partial and in-frame only. Among under 200,000 clones listed, 75% to 95% were seen once. The sample comprised peripheral blood. The receptors derive from a man aged 45-65 years with acute or convalescent COVID-19.

V is TRBV9 and J is TRBJ2-2; the D gene is possibly TRBD2 (5 bases). Trimming shortened V by 2 bases and J by 6 bases, and 17 bases separated the two germline ends. The CDR3 is 16 amino acids. Looked up from germline, CDR1 is SGDLS and CDR2 is YYNGEE. CDR3 in DNA: TGTGCCAGCAGCGTTGCAGCCCCGGGGAGACCCGGGGAGCTGTTTTTT. As protein: CASSVAAPGRPGELFF.

The CDR3 DNA follows: TGTGCCAGCAGTTACGGGGAGAACACTGAAGCTTTCTTT. The encoded protein is CASSYGENTEAFF. This chain connects TRBV12-3 or TRBV12-4 to TRBJ1-1; D call uncertain. There are 13 residues in the CDR3. Trimming stripped 4 bases from V and 1 base from J, with 7 bases between.

The chain has TRBV21-1 and TRBJ1-3; the table names TRBD1, a call not compared with the DNA. TRBV21-1 is noted as a pseudogene. The CDR3 has 20 amino acids. This chain's CDR3 is CASSKDGQGKSWDSGNTIYF. The CDR3 bases are TGTGCCAGCAGCAAGGACGGACAGGGAAAGTCGTGGGACTCTGGAAACACCATATATTTT.

In this sample, this clone turned up a few times. This chain joins TRBV11-3 and TRBJ1-5; 9 bases are a match to TRBD1. Germline values: CDR1 SGHNT, CDR2 YENEEA. Unmatched junction bases numbered 13, after V lost 7 bases and J lost 0 bases. The CDR3 sequence is 18 residues long. In DNA, the CDR3 is TGTGCCAGCAACCACAGGGGGCACCCCCCTTTTAGCAATCAGCCCCAGCATTTT. This sequence encodes CASNHRGHPPFSNQPQHF.

The chain employs TRBV4-2 and TRBJ2-3; 7 positions agree with TRBD2. The V gene's germline CDR1 is LGHNA and CDR2 YNFKEQ. CDR3 length equals 19 residues. Trimming removed 1 base from V and 5 bases from J; junction bases left unmatched: 18. CDR3 sequence reads: CASSQVAYAGGTAGDTQYF. DNA of the CDR3: TGTGCCAGCAGCCAAGTTGCTTATGCCGGGGGGACTGCAGGAGATACGCAGTATTTT.

The CDR3 protein is CASSLRHGDNGNQPQHF. The DNA for the CDR3 is TGTGCCAGCTCACTCCGTCACGGGGACAACGGGAATCAGCCCCAGCATTTT. This chain connects TRBV18 to TRBJ1-5, with TRBD1 as a possible D gene (6 bases). V lost 4 bases and J lost 4, with 20 bases in between. CDR3 size: 17 residues. The germline V gene encodes CDR1 KGHSH and CDR2 LQKENI.

This clone was seen once. The chain employs TRBV18 and TRBJ1-1; D unresolved. The germline CDR1 and CDR2 sequences are KGHSH and LQKENI. The germline V and J ends were trimmed by 3 bases and 6 bases, with 23 bases remaining between them. The CDR3 runs to 17 residues. The CDR3 DNA sequence: TGTGCCAGCTCACCCCTAGCTTTGGGCGGGAGGATCTCTGAAGCTTTCTTT. It codes for CASSPLALGGRISEAFF.

This chain connects TRBV5-1 to TRBJ1-2, with 7 bases fitting TRBD1. After removal of 2 bases from V and 4 bases from J, the junction contained 5 bases not matched to a gene. Germline V gene sequence: CDR1 SGHRS, CDR2 YFSETQ. This CDR3 has 14 residues. CDR3 DNA: TGCGCCAGCAGCTTCCTAGGGGGCGCCTATGGCTACACCTTC. Translation gives CASSFLGGAYGYTF.

This sequence joins TRBV28 and TRBJ1-6; D unresolved. Germline V CDR1 and CDR2: MDHEN, SYDVKM. V shed 1 base and J shed 5 bases, with 9 bases lying between them. The CDR3 loop spans 15 amino acids. In DNA form, the CDR3 reads TGTGCCAGCAGTTTATCGCAGCTAGATAATTCACCCCTCCACTTT. Protein sequence: CASSLSQLDNSPLHF.

The J gene is TRBJ2-2, the V gene TRBV29-1, with D possibly TRBD1 on 6 matching bases. CDR1 is SQVTM and CDR2 is ANQGSEA in the germline V gene. V gave up 3 bases and J gave up 2 bases, with 7 bases separating them. The CDR3 covers 13 residues. The CDR3: CSVDRGNTGELFF. In DNA, the CDR3 is TGCAGCGTTGACAGGGGAAACACCGGGGAGCTGTTTTTT.

In this sample, this clone turned up a few times. The rearrangement uses TRBV11-1 and TRBJ1-6; 10 nucleotides line up with TRBD1. Germline V gene data show CDR1 as SGHAT and CDR2 as FQDESV (reference sequence). The J segment lost 9 bases and the V segment lost 4 bases, leaving 6 bases of the junction unmatched. There are 15 residues in the CDR3. The CDR3 loop reads CASSSPGTGVSPLHF. In DNA, the CDR3 is TGTGCCAGCAGCTCGCCCGGGACAGGGGTTTCACCCCTCCACTTT.

The rearrangement uses TRBV6-5 and TRBJ1-2, with 7 bases aligning to TRBD1. Germline V gives CDR1 MNHEY, CDR2 SVGAGI. The CDR3 totals 13 residues. V trimming: 5 bases; J trimming: 7 bases; junction bases outside the gene matches: 7. CDR3 bases: TGTGCCAGCAGTCTACAGGGGTCGGGTGGCTACACCTTC. Translated, it gives CASSLQGSGGYTF.

This clone appeared once. This chain connects TRBV3-1 (or the pseudogene TRBV3-2) to TRBJ1-2; D perhaps matches TRBD1 (5 bases). V lost 8 bases, J lost 1 base, and 23 bases lay in between. Germline V gene data show CDR1 as LGHDT and CDR2 as YNNKEL (reference sequence). This CDR3 comprises 17 residues. This chain's CDR3 is CASWGLVPASLNYGYTF. The CDR3 DNA sequence: TGTGCCAGCTGGGGACTTGTCCCAGCGTCTCTTAACTATGGCTACACCTTC.

The chain links TRBV20-1 to TRBJ2-5; TRBD1 matches 8 bases. CDR1 is DFQATT and CDR2 is SNEGSKA in the germline V gene (reference sequence). The CDR3 covers 13 residues. V trimming: 3 bases; J trimming: 4 bases; junction bases outside the gene matches: 4. The CDR3 sequence: CSASWTGRETQYF. The CDR3 DNA reads TGCAGTGCTAGTTGGACAGGGCGAGAGACCCAGTACTTC.

The chain is built from TRBV5-4 and TRBJ2-7; 9 bases are a match to TRBD2. The length of the CDR3 is 17 residues. The junction had 17 bases not matched to a gene; V was cut back by 4 bases and J by 6 bases. The germline gives CDR1 SGHNT, CDR2 YYREEE (reference sequence). This CDR3 is CASSGPGGRAKAFEQYF. CDR3 DNA sequence: TGTGCCAGCAGCGGCCCAGGCGGGAGGGCCAAAGCTTTCGAGCAGTACTTC.

The gene calls are TRBV27 and TRBJ2-1; 9 nucleotides align to TRBD1. Per germline, CDR1 MNHEY and CDR2 SMNVEV (reference sequence). The ends lost 4 bases at V and 7 bases at J; junction bases unmatched: 8. The CDR3 loop spans 15 amino acids. The CDR3 here is CASSYSGTGMNEQFF. DNA for the CDR3: TGTGCCAGCAGTTATTCCGGGACAGGGATGAATGAGCAGTTCTTC.

This sequence joins TRBV7-8 and TRBJ1-6; D remains unclear. This CDR3 region has 15 residues. V lost 1 base to trimming and J lost 2 bases, with 6 bases between them. CDR1 is SGHVS, CDR2 FQNEAQ, per germline. CDR3 region: CASSLGGTYNSPLHF. The CDR3 coding sequence is TGTGCCAGCAGCTTAGGAGGGACCTATAATTCACCCCTCCACTTT.

V and J are TRBV2 and TRBJ2-1, with 13 bases fitting TRBD2. The CDR3 consists of 16 residues. V lost 1 base to trimming and J lost 9 bases; unmatched junction nucleotides: 6. CDR1 and CDR2 (germline): SNHLY, FYNNEI. The CDR3 here is CASSEGGTSGKSEQFF. Here the CDR3 DNA reads TGTGCCAGCAGTGAAGGGGGGACTAGCGGGAAGAGTGAGCAGTTCTTC.

V is TRBV9 and J is TRBJ1-4, with a possible D match to TRBD1 (5 bases). CDR1 is SGDLS and CDR2 is YYNGEE in the germline V gene. This CDR3 region has 15 residues. V was shortened by 0 bases and J by 8 bases, with 14 bases between the two germline ends. CDR3 sequence (DNA): TGTGCCAGCAGCGTAGGCGGGGGACCCCGGGAAAAACTGTTTTTT. It translates to CASSVGGGPREKLFF. The full variable domain, its missing parts supplied by reference TRBV9 and TRBJ1-4, is DSGVTQTPKHLITATGQRVTLRCSPRSGDLSVYWYQQSLDQGLQFLIQYYNGEERAKGNILERFSAQQFPDLHSELNLSSLELGDSALYFCASSVGGGPREKLFFGSGTQLSVL.

This sequence joins TRBV7-2 and TRBJ2-1, with 7 nucleotides matching TRBD2. V shed 1 base and J 3 bases; nucleotides not matched to a gene: 3. CDR1 is SGHTA, CDR2 FQGNSA, per germline. The CDR3 covers 15 residues. The CDR3 sequence is CASSLGLADYNEQFF. The CDR3 DNA is TGTGCCAGCAGCTTAGGGCTAGCGGACTACAATGAGCAGTTCTTC.

This rearrangement joins TRBV7-7 to TRBJ2-7; TRBD2 matches at 13 bases. Per germline, CDR1 SSHAT and CDR2 FNYEAQ (reference sequence). This CDR3 contains 15 residues. Trimming took 5 bases from V and 2 from J; bases not matched to a gene: 3. Here the CDR3 DNA reads TGTGCCAGCAGCGAAGGACTAGCGGGAGCCTACGAGCAGTACTTC. Its protein is CASSEGLAGAYEQYF. Looking up the rest from reference TRBV7-7 and TRBJ2-7 gives the full variable domain: GAGVSQSPRYKVTKRGQDVTLRCDPISSHATLYWYQQALGQGPEFLTYFNYEAQPDKSGLPSDRFSAERPEGSISTLTIQRTEQRDSAMYRCASSEGLAGAYEQYFGPGTRLTVT.

This clone was found once. The gene calls are TRBV30 and TRBJ1-1; TRBD1 might be the D (5 bases). Germline CDR1 reads GTSNPN; CDR2 reads SVGIG (reference sequence). This CDR3 has 11 amino acids. The CDR3 here is CARQGNTEAFF. The CDR3 DNA reads as TGTGCGAGGCAGGGGAACACTGAAGCTTTCTTT.

J is TRBJ2-2 and V is TRBV4-1; D may be TRBD2 (6 bases). CDR1 MGHRA and CDR2 YSYEKL come from the germline V gene. This CDR3 comprises 17 residues. Trimming cost V 1 base and J 2 bases, with 14 bases left between them. CDR3 amino acids: CASSQALGRGNTGELFF. DNA of the CDR3: TGCGCCAGCAGCCAAGCCCTGGGGCGGGGAAACACCGGGGAGCTGTTTTTT.

The V gene is TRBV7-8, the J gene TRBJ2-1, with D perhaps TRBD2 (7 bases). Trimming cost V 3 bases and J 6 bases, with 18 bases left between them. The CDR3 has 16 residues. Per the germline V gene, CDR1 is SGHVS and CDR2 is FQNEAQ. This CDR3 is CASSFPTGGEGNEQFF. CDR3 nucleotide sequence: TGTGCCAGCAGCTTTCCGACAGGTGGGGAGGGCAATGAGCAGTTCTTC.

The chain employs TRBV6-4 and TRBJ1-2; D is perhaps TRBD1 (6 bases). This CDR3 comprises 14 residues. V lost 8 bases and J 8 bases, leaving 21 bases between the germline ends. Germline CDR1 and CDR2: MRHNA and SNTAGT. The CDR3 region is CASRPGPGALGYTF. As DNA, the CDR3 is TGTGCCAGCCGCCCCGGGCCAGGGGCCCTCGGCTACACCTTC.